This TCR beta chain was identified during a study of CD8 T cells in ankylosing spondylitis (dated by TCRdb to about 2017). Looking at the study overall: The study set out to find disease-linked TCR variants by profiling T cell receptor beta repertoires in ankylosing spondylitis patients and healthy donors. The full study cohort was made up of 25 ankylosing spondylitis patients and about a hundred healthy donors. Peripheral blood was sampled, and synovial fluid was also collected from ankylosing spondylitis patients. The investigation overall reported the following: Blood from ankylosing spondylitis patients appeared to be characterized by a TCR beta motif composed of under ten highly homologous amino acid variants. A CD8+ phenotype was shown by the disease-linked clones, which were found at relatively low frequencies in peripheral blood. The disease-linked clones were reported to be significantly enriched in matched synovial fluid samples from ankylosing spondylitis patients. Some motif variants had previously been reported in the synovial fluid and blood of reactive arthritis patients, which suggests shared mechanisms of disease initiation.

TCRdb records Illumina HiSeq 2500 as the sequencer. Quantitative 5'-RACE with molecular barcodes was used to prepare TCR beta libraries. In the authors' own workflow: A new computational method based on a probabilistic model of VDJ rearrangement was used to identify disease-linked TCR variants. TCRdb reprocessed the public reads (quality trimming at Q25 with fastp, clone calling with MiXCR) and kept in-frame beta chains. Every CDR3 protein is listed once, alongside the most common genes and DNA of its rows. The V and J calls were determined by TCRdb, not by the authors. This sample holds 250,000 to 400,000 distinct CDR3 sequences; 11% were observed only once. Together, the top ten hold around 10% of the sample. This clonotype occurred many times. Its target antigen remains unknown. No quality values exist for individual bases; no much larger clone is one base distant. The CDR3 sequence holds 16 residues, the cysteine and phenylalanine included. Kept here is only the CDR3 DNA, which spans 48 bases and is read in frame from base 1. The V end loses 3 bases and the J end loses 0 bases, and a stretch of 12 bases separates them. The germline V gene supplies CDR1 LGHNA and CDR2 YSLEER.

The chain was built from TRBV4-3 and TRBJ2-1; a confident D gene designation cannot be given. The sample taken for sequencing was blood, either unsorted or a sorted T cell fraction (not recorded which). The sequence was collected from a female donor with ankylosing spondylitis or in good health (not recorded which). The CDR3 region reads CASSQFPGSSYNEQFF. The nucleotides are TGCGCCAGCAGCCAGTTTCCAGGAAGCTCCTACAATGAGCAGTTCTTC.